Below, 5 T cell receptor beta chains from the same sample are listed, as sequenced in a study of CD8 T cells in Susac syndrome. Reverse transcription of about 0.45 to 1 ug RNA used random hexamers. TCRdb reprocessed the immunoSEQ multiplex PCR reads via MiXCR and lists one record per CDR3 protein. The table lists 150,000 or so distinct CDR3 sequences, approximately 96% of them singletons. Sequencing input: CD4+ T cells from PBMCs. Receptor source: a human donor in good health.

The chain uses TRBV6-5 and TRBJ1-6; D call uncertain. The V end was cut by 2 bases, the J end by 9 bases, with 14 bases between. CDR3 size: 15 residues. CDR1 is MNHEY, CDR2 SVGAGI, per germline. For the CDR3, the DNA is TGTGCCAGCAGTTACAACGACAACGGGGTTTCACCCCTCCACTTT. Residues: CASSYNDNGVSPLHF.

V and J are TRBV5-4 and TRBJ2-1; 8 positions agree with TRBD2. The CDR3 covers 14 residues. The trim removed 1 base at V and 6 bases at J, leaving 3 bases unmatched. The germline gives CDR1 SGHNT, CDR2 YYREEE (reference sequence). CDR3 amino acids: CASSLWGTSNEQFF. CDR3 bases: TGTGCCAGCAGCTTGTGGGGGACTAGCAATGAGCAGTTCTTC.

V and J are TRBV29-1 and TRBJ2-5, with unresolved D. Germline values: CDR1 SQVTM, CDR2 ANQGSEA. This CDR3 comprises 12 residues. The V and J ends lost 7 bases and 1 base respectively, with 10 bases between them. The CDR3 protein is CSGRSFQETQYF. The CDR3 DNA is TGCAGCGGCAGATCCTTCCAAGAGACCCAGTACTTC.

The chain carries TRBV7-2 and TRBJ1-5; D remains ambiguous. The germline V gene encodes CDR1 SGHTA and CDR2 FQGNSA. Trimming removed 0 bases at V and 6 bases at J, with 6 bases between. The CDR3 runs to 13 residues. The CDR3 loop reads CASSLARVQPQHF. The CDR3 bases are TGTGCCAGCAGCTTAGCTAGGGTTCAGCCCCAGCATTTT.

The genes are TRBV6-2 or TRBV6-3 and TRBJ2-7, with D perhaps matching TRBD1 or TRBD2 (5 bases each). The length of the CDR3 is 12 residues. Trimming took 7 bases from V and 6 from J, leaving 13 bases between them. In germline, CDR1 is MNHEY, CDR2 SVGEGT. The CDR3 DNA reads TGTGCCAGCAACCCGTCCGGGGCCGAGCAGTACTTC. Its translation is CASNPSGAEQYF.